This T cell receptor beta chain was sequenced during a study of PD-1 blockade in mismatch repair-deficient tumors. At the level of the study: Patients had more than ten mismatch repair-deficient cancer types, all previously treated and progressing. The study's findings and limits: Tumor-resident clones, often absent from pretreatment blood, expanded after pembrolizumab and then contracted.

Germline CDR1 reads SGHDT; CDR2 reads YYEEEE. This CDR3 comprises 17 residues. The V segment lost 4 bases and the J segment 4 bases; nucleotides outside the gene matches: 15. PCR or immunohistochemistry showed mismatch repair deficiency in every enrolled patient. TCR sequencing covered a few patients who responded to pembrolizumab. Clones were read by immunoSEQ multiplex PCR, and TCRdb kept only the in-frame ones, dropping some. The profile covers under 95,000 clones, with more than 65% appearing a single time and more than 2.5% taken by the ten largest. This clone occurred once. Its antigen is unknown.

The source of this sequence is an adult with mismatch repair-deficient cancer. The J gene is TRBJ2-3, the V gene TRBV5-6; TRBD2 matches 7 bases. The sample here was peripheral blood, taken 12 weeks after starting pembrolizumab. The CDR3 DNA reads TGTGCCAGCAGCGGGGCTCCAGCGGGGTCCCCCCCAGATACGCAGTATTTT. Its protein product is CASSGAPAGSPPDTQYF.